The TCR beta chain described here comes from a study of T cells in Graves' hyperthyroidism and ophthalmopathy. Study-wide points: Most expanded thyroid clonotypes above 0.001 also appeared in blood.

The CDR3 regions of TCR beta were amplified from RNA transcripts. HTBI primers drove first-round RT-PCR of the TCR CDR3. TCRdb re-derived calls from the multiplex PCR reads in MiXCR, one entry per CDR3 protein. The table includes 400,000 to 600,000 distinct CDR3 sequences, more than 15% detected once. Uncontrolled infections, other autoimmune diseases, pregnancy or lactation led to exclusion of patients. The sample holds many counts of this clonotype. What it binds is not known. The CDR3 contains 12 residues. The V gene's germline CDR1 is SGHVS and CDR2 FQNEAQ. V lost 5 bases to trimming and J lost 5 bases, with 8 bases between them.

This TCR was recovered from a woman in her 30s with Graves' ophthalmopathy. The sample consisted of blood. The rearrangement uses TRBV7-8 and TRBJ2-3; TRBD1 might be the D (5 bases). As DNA, the CDR3 is TGTGCCAGCAGCCCCAGGGAAGATACGCAGTATTTT. This sequence encodes CASSPREDTQYF.